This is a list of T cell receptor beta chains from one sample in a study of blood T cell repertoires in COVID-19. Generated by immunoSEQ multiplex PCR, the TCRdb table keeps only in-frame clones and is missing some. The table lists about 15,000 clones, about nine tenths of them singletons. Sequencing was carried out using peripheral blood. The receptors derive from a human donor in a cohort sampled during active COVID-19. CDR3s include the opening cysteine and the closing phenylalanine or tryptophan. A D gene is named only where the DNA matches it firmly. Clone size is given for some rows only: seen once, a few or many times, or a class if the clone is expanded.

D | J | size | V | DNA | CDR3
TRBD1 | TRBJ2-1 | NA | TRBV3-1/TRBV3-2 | TGTGCCAGCAGCCAAGATAGGGGGCAGGGAGTTTGGGTGAAGTCCTACAATGAGCAGTTCTTC | CASSQDRGQGVWVKSYNEQFF
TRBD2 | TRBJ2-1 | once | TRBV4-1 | TGCGCCAGCAGCCCGAATCCGGGACTAGCAAACAATGAGCAGTTCTTC | CASSPNPGLANNEQFF
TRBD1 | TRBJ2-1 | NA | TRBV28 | TGTGCCAGCAGCCCCGACAGGGCGCCCTACAATGAGCAGTTCTTC | CASSPDRAPYNEQFF
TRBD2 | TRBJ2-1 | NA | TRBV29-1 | TGCAGCACCGGGGTACTAGCGGCTGTGGAGCAGTTCTTC | CSTGVLAAVEQFF
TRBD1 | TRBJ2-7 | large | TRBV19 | TGTGCCAGTATCGGGGGTCAGGGGGCCGGCGAGCAGTACTTC | CASIGGQGAGEQYF
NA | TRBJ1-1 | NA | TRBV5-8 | TGTGCCAGCAGCTTGATTATCCGGAACACTGAAGCTTTCTTT | CASSLIIRNTEAFF
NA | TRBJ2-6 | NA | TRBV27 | TGTGCCAGCAGTTTGGGAGGTAGAGGGGCCAACGTCCTGACTTTC | CASSLGGRGANVLTF
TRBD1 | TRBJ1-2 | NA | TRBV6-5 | TGTGCCAGCAGTCTCGACAGGGACCTCTATGGCTACACCTTC | CASSLDRDLYGYTF
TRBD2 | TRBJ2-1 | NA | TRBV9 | TGTGCCAGCAGCGTCGAACTAGCGGGAGGGCGGCATGAGCAGTTCTTC | CASSVELAGGRHEQFF
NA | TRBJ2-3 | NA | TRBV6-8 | TGTGCCAGCAGTTACTCGCTAGTTCCCCCAGATACGCAGTATTTT | CASSYSLVPPDTQYF
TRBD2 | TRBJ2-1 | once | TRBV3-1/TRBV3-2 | TGTGCCAGCAGGGCAACTAGCGGGAACTATGAGCAGTTCTTC | CASRATSGNYEQFF
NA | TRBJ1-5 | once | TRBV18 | TGTGCCAGCTCACCAGAAGCCCGCTCGATACCCCAGCATTTT | CASSPEARSIPQHF
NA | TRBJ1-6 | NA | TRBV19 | TGTGCCAGTAGTTGGGGGGGAAATTCACCCCTCCACTTT | CASSWGGNSPLHF
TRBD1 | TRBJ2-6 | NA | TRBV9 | TGTGCCAGCAGCCCCCGGGACAGTAGGTCCTCTGGGGCCAACGTCCTGACTTTC | CASSPRDSRSSGANVLTF
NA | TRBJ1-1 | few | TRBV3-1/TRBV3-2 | TGTGCCAGCAGCCGACATTCTGAAGCTTTCTTT | CASSRHSEAFF
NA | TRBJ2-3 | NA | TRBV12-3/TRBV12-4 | TGTGCCAGCAGGGGGACTGGAGCAGATACGCAGTATTTT | CASRGTGADTQYF
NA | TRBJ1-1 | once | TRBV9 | TGTGCCAGCAGCCTGGGGCCCGTGAACACTGAAGCTTTCTTT | CASSLGPVNTEAFF
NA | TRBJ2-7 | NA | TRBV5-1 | TGCGCCAGCAGCTTGGTTAGCGGTTACGAGCAGTACTTC | CASSLVSGYEQYF
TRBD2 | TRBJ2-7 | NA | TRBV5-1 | TGCGCCAGCAGGATCGGGACTAGCGGGAGGGCATACGAGCAGTACTTC | CASRIGTSGRAYEQYF
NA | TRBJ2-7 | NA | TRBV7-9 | TGTGCCGGAGGGGCGGGTCTGAACTCCTACGAGCAGTACTTC | CAGGAGLNSYEQYF
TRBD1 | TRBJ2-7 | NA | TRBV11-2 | TGTGCCAGCAGCCCCACGACAGGGCGGAACGAGCAGTACTTC | CASSPTTGRNEQYF
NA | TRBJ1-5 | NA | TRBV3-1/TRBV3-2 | TGTGCCAGCAGCCAAGATATTCGGTCCCAGCCCCAGCATTTT | CASSQDIRSQPQHF
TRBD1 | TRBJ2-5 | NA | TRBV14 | TGTGCCAGCAGCCATGGGACAGGGGGCCAAGAGACCCAGTACTTC | CASSHGTGGQETQYF
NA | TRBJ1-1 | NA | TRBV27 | TGTGCCAGCAGCGACGGGGGGGACACTGAAGCTTTCTTT | CASSDGGDTEAFF
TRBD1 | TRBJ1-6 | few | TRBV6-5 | TGTGCCAGCAGTTTTGCCTTGGGACAGGGGAGTTCACCCCTCCACTTT | CASSFALGQGSSPLHF
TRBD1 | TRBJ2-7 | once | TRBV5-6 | TGTGCCAGCAGCGCCGGACAGGGGGGGAGCTGGGAGCAGTACTTC | CASSAGQGGSWEQYF
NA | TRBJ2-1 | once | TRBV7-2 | TGTGCCAGCAGCTTAGCGCATAGAAATGAGCAGTTCTTC | CASSLAHRNEQFF
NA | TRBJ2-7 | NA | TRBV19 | TGTGCCAGTACTGAGAGCGGGTTACCCTACGAGCAGTACTTT | CASTESGLPYEQYF